The 28 T cell receptor beta chains below were found in one sample sequenced in a study of quantifying T cell responses using KT2 cells. Overall study context: TCR alpha and beta constant-region primers primed reverse transcription of RNA.

Each cDNA got a UMI-containing oligo ligated at its 3' end. The first PCR ran 3 to 5 cycles with an equimolar RC1.1 and RC1.2 beta primer mix. TCRdb re-called the UMI-ligation and nested PCR reads through MiXCR, storing one row per CDR3 protein. The sample lists about 53,000 distinct CDR3 sequences; about 12% were seen once. What was sequenced was PBMCs spiked with cells of the T cell clone KT2. The receptors stem from a human donor.

This clonotype was counted a few times. The chain uses TRBV28 and TRBJ2-7, with TRBD2 matching over 7 bases. V lost 5 bases, J lost 3 bases, and 4 bases stayed unmatched. Germline CDR1 is MDHEN and CDR2 is SYDVKM. The CDR3 sequence is 13 residues long. The CDR3: CASSVTSVYEQYF. Written as DNA, the CDR3 is TGTGCCAGCAGTGTCACTAGCGTCTACGAGCAGTACTTC.

There are many counts of this clonotype. The V and J genes are TRBV5-1 and TRBJ2-1; D gene ambiguous. Germline loops: CDR1 SGHRS, CDR2 YFSETQ. This CDR3 is built from 15 residues. V dropped 0 bases and J dropped 3 bases, with 10 bases sitting between them. The CDR3 DNA is TGCGCCAGCAGCTTGGAGTCAGAGATCTACAATGAGCAGTTCTTC. Protein product: CASSLESEIYNEQFF.

The chain joins TRBV12-3 or TRBV12-4 to TRBJ2-7, with D unresolved. The germline V and J ends were trimmed by 5 bases and 5 bases, with 7 bases remaining between them. CDR3 length: 11 residues. CDR3 protein: CASSTRDEQYF. Written as DNA, the CDR3 is TGTGCCAGCAGTACCAGAGACGAGCAGTACTTC.

The chain recombines TRBV4-1 with TRBJ1-6; a weak D match, TRBD1 (6 bases). V lost 4 bases, J lost 7 bases, and 11 bases lay in between. Germline-derived CDR1 and CDR2 are MGHRA and YSYEKL. The CDR3 loop spans 14 amino acids. The CDR3 nucleotides read TGCGCCAGCAGCCCGGGACAAACCAATTCACCCCTCCACTTT. The encoded protein is CASSPGQTNSPLHF.

This chain links TRBV9 with TRBJ1-2, with 10 nucleotides matching TRBD1. This CDR3 is built from 14 residues. The junction had 6 bases not matched to a gene; V was cut back by 5 bases and J by 5 bases. Germline-derived CDR1 and CDR2 are SGDLS and YYNGEE. CDR3 sequence (DNA): TGTGCCAGCAGGGCTAGGACAGGGGGTTATGGCTACACCTTC. This gives the protein CASRARTGGYGYTF.

This clonotype has only a few counts. The rearrangement links TRBV7-6 to TRBJ2-1; tentative D call: TRBD2 (6 bases). The CDR3 consists of 12 residues. Germline CDR1 reads SGHVS; CDR2 reads FNYEAQ. The ends were cut back, 5 bases at V and 7 bases at J, with 9 bases in the middle. CDR3 nucleotide sequence: TGTGCCAGCAGCCCGACTAGAAATGAGCAGTTCTTC. Translating it yields CASSPTRNEQFF.

The V call is TRBV5-6, the J call TRBJ2-7; D gene ambiguous. The CDR3 runs 14 residues. CDR1 and CDR2 from the germline V gene are SGHDT and YYEEEE. V was clipped by 0 bases and J by 7 bases, with 14 bases between them. The CDR3 loop is CASSLERASGEQYF. CDR3 in DNA: TGTGCCAGCAGCTTGGAACGGGCGTCCGGGGAGCAGTACTTC.

V usage is TRBV4-3 and J usage is TRBJ2-7, with D perhaps matching TRBD1 (6 bases). The CDR3 has 15 amino acids. CDR1 and CDR2 (germline): LGHNA, YSLEER. V was shortened by 0 bases and J by 2 bases, with 11 bases between the two germline ends. CDR3 sequence reads: CASSQEPGAAYEQYF. In nucleotides, the CDR3 is TGCGCCAGCAGCCAAGAACCAGGGGCGGCCTACGAGCAGTACTTC.

This clonotype showed up many times. This chain connects TRBV6-1 to TRBJ1-2, with D possibly TRBD1 on 6 matching bases. The germline CDR1 and CDR2 sequences are MNHNS and SASEGT. The CDR3 extends over 14 amino acids. The V end was cut by 4 bases, the J end by 4 bases, with 13 bases between. The CDR3 region is CASSGDRTVYGYTF. CDR3 DNA: TGTGCCAGCAGTGGTGACCGGACAGTCTATGGCTACACCTTC.

This clonotype has ten or more counts. V is TRBV2 and J is TRBJ1-1; D possibly corresponds to TRBD1 (6 bases). The CDR3 is 14 amino acids. Deletions cut 7 bases from V and 2 bases from J, with 14 bases between. Germline V gene data show CDR1 as SNHLY and CDR2 as FYNNEI. CDR3 sequence reads: CASTQQQGNTEAFF. Written as DNA, the CDR3 is TGTGCCAGCACCCAACAACAGGGTAACACTGAAGCTTTCTTT.

V gene TRBV6-2 or TRBV6-3 combines with J gene TRBJ2-1; TRBD2 matches at 12 bases. The V gene's germline CDR1 is MNHEY and CDR2 SVGEGT. This CDR3 is built from 14 residues. The trim removed 8 bases at V and 11 bases at J, leaving 10 bases unmatched. CDR3 in DNA: TGTGCCAGCGGCTCTAGCGGGAGGGCCATTAAGCAGTTCTTC. This translates into CASGSSGRAIKQFF.

This clonotype showed up just a few times. The CDR3 loop reads CASSHKRFTSGRSTDTQYF. The CDR3 nucleotides read TGTGCCAGCAGCCACAAGAGGTTTACTAGCGGGCGAAGCACAGATACGCAGTATTTT. The chain has TRBV14 and TRBJ2-3; 9 bases line up with TRBD2. CDR1 and CDR2 (germline): SGHDN, FVKESK. This CDR3 is 19 amino acids long. Losses at the gene ends were 3 bases for V and 0 bases for J; bases not matched to a gene: 13.

The chain has TRBV12-3 or TRBV12-4 and TRBJ2-1; 9 bases line up with TRBD1. The ends lost 5 bases at V and 8 bases at J; junction bases unmatched: 7. The CDR3 length is 14 residues. The DNA of the CDR3 is TGTGCCAGCAGTAGGGACAGGGTAGGGGATGAGCAGTTCTTC. Translating gives CASSRDRVGDEQFF.

Sample share makes this clonotype medium-sized. The chain carries TRBV5-5 and TRBJ1-6; 7 bases are a match to TRBD1. Germline V gene lookup returns CDR1 SGHKS and CDR2 YYEKEE (reference sequence). This CDR3 contains 14 residues. V gave up 3 bases and J gave up 10 bases; unmatched junction bases: 7. Written as DNA, the CDR3 is TGTGCCAGCAGCTCGGGGGACAGCAGCTCACCCCTCCACTTT. It translates to CASSSGDSSSPLHF.

CDR3 residues: CAWSPGLKGAGEKLFF. DNA for the CDR3: TGTGCCTGGAGTCCCGGGTTGAAGGGAGCTGGGGAAAAACTGTTTTTT. J is TRBJ1-4 and V is TRBV30; D uncertain. Trimming left V 2 bases short and J 8 bases short, with 21 bases between. The germline CDR1 and CDR2 sequences are GTSNPN and SVGIG (reference sequence). CDR3 length: 16 amino acids.

This clonotype has a handful of counts. Compared with germline, one end of the junction differs, possibly owing to a read error. V usage is TRBV2 and J usage is TRBJ2-5; no clear D gene. Germline V gives CDR1 SNHLY, CDR2 FYNNEI. The CDR3 has 14 amino acids. CDR3 DNA: TGTGCCAGCAGCGAAGACTGGTCGTCAAAGACCCAGTACTTC. It codes for CASSEDWSSKTQYF. Combining the CDR3 with reference TRBV2 and TRBJ2-5 gives the whole variable domain EPEVTQTPSHQVTQMGQEVILRCVPISNHLYFYWYRQILGQKVEFLVSFYNNEISEKSEIFDDQFSVERPDGSNFTLKIRSTKLEDSAMYFCASSEDWSSKTQYFGPGTRLLVL.

Many counts were recorded for this clonotype. This chain joins TRBV5-6 and TRBJ2-3, with D unresolved. This CDR3 is 13 amino acids long. The V gene lost 0 bases and the J gene lost 0 bases, with 2 bases spanning the gap. Germline loops: CDR1 SGHDT, CDR2 YYEEEE. CDR3 in DNA: TGTGCCAGCAGCTTGGCTAGCACAGATACGCAGTATTTT. Its protein is CASSLASTDTQYF.

This clonotype turned up a few times. The chain has TRBV20-1 and TRBJ2-7; 7 positions match TRBD2. V was pared by 0 bases and J by 6 bases, with 17 bases of the junction left unmatched. There are 17 residues in the CDR3. Germline V lookup: CDR1 DFQATT, CDR2 SNEGSKA (reference sequence). The DNA for the CDR3 is TGCAGTGCTAGAGATGCGGGAAACCTAGCGGTCCGCTCCGAGCAGTACTTC. The encoded protein is CSARDAGNLAVRSEQYF.

A few counts support this clonotype. The chain has TRBV5-1 and TRBJ2-1; 10 nucleotides agree with TRBD1. The V segment lost 0 bases and the J segment 4 bases; nucleotides outside the gene matches: 19. The germline gives CDR1 SGHRS, CDR2 YFSETQ. The CDR3 extends over 21 amino acids. The CDR3 sequence: CASSLEVVLGFGQGGYNEQFF. The CDR3 bases are TGCGCCAGCAGCTTGGAAGTGGTGTTGGGCTTCGGACAGGGGGGTTACAATGAGCAGTTCTTC. Full variable domain (outside the CDR3, taken from reference TRBV5-1 and TRBJ2-1): KAGVTQTPRYLIKTRGQQVTLSCSPISGHRSVSWYQQTPGQGLQFLFEYFSETQRNKGNFPGRFSGRQFSNSRSEMNVSTLELGDSALYLCASSLEVVLGFGQGGYNEQFFGPGTRLTVL.

This clonotype was seen a few times. The rearrangement links TRBV7-8 to TRBJ1-3; 8 nucleotides align to TRBD1. Per the germline V gene, CDR1 is SGHVS and CDR2 is FQNEAQ. Trimming cost V 7 bases and J 0 bases; bases outside gene matches: 14. The CDR3 extends over 18 amino acids. CDR3 in amino acids: CASTPVPGQALSGNTIYF. The CDR3 nucleotides are TGTGCCAGCACCCCGGTTCCGGGACAGGCCCTCTCTGGAAACACCATATATTTT.

This clonotype showed up just a few times. The gene calls are TRBV6-5 and TRBJ1-6, with TRBD1 matching over 8 bases. The CDR3 extends over 16 amino acids. The V and J ends lost 8 bases and 5 bases, in that order; junction bases with no gene match: 11. The germline V gene encodes CDR1 MNHEY and CDR2 SVGAGI. CDR3 residues: CASRTGGGRDNSPLHF. The CDR3 DNA reads as TGTGCCAGCCGCACAGGGGGGGGGCGAGATAATTCACCCCTCCACTTT.

The rearrangement uses TRBV30 and TRBJ2-1, with D possibly being TRBD1 or TRBD2 (5 bases each). V was cut by 0 bases and J by 11 bases, with 8 bases left in between. The CDR3 is 11 amino acids. CDR1 GTSNPN and CDR2 SVGIG come from the germline V gene (reference sequence). The CDR3 DNA follows: TGTGCCTGGAGTGTAGGGGACCAGCAGTTCTTC. Translated: CAWSVGDQQFF.

This clonotype showed up many times. The rearrangement links TRBV20-1 to TRBJ2-2; D not certain. CDR1 is DFQATT and CDR2 is SNEGSKA in the germline V gene (reference sequence). The CDR3 extends over 15 amino acids. V lost 0 bases to trimming and J lost 7 bases, with 15 bases between them. Written as DNA, the CDR3 is TGCAGTGCTAGAGAAGAGGCGCGTGAGAGCGGGGAGCTGTTTTTT. Protein product: CSAREEARESGELFF.

The V and J genes are TRBV6-5 and TRBJ1-5; D is unclear. The CDR3 is made up of 13 amino acids. From germline, CDR1 is MNHEY and CDR2 SVGAGI. The V end lost 4 bases, the J end lost 3 bases, and 7 bases lay between the germline ends. This CDR3 is CASSSRSNQPQHF. The CDR3 bases are TGTGCCAGCAGTTCACGATCCAATCAGCCCCAGCATTTT.

The chain combines TRBV6-5 with TRBJ2-6; no firm D call. CDR3 length equals 14 residues. Germline V CDR1 and CDR2: MNHEY, SVGAGI. V lost 8 bases and J lost 0, with 8 bases in between. In DNA, the CDR3 is TGTGCCAGCGGCGTGAGCTCTGGGGCCAACGTCCTGACTTTC. Translated: CASGVSSGANVLTF.

This clonotype was found many times. The chain couples TRBV21-1 to TRBJ1-1; the table names TRBD1, a call not compared with the DNA. TRBV21-1 is shown as a pseudogene. CDR3 size: 14 residues. The CDR3 region has the DNA TGTGCCAGCACCATCGGACAGGCCAACACTGAAGCTTTCTTT. Translating it yields CASTIGQANTEAFF.

This clonotype was seen only a few times. The V and J genes are TRBV11-3 and TRBJ1-6; unclear D gene. Looked up from germline, CDR1 is SGHNT and CDR2 is YENEEA. The length of the CDR3 is 14 residues. V was trimmed by 0 bases and J by 7 bases, leaving 7 bases between them. The CDR3 region is CASSLDRSNSPLHF. The CDR3 nucleotides read TGTGCCAGCAGCTTAGACCGGTCAAATTCACCCCTCCACTTT.

A few counts support this clonotype. The chain couples TRBV20-1 to TRBJ1-3; D gene ambiguous. This CDR3 is built from 12 residues. CDR1 is DFQATT, CDR2 SNEGSKA, per germline (reference sequence). Trimming took off 6 bases at V and 1 base at J, with 7 bases between the two ends. In DNA, the CDR3 is TGCAGTGCCCCGCGGTCTGGAAACACCATATATTTT. Translation: CSAPRSGNTIYF.